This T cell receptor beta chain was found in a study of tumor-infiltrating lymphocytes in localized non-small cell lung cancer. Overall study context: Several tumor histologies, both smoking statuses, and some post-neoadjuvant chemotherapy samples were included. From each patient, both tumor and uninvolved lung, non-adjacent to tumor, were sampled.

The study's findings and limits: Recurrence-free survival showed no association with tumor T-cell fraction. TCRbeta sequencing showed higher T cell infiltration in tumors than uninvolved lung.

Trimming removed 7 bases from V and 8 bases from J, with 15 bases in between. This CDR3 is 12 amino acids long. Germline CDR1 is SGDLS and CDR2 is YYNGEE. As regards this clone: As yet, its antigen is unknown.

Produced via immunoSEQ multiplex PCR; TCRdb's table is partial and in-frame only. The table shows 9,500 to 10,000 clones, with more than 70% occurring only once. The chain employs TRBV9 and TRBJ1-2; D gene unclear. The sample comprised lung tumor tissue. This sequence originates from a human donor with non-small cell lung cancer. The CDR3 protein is CASPVGPSGYTF. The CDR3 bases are TGTGCCAGCCCTGTAGGCCCCTCAGGCTACACCTTC.